The subject of this entry is one TCR beta chain. The sample belongs to a study of shared clonotypes between healthy human individuals. Selected positively for CCR7 and CD45RO-negative, naive CD8 cells excluded terminally differentiated effector memory CD45RA+ cells. Trimming shortened V by 2 bases and J by 3 bases, and 11 bases separated the two germline ends. Germline V gene lookup returns CDR1 MNHEY and CDR2 SMNVEV (reference sequence). The CDR3 has 14 amino acids. This table comes from immunoSEQ multiplex PCR, and its TCRdb copy is limited to in-frame clones, with some not included. The data contain hundreds of thousands of clones, approximately 95% of them seen just once; the ten biggest clones take up 0.095% to 0.14%.

The sequencing sample was made of naive CD8+ T cells sorted from blood. The gene calls are TRBV27 and TRBJ2-7; the D gene is possibly TRBD1 (5 bases). The sequence came from a woman younger than 45 in good health. CDR3 bases: TGTGCCAGCAGTTTAAGACAGCTGGGCTACGAGCAGTACTTC. This translates into CASSLRQLGYEQYF.